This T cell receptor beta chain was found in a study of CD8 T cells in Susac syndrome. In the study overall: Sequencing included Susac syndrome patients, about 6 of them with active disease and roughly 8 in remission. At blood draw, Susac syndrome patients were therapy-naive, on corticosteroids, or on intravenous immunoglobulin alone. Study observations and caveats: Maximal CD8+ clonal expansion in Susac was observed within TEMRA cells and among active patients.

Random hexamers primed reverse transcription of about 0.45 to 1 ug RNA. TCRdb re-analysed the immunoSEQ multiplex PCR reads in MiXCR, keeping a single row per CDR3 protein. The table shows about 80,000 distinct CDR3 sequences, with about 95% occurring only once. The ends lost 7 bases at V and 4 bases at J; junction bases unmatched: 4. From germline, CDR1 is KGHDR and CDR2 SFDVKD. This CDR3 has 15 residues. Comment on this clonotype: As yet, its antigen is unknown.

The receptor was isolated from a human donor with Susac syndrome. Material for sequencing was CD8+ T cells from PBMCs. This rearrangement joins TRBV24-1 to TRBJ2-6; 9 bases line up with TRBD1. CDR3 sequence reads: CATRGQGTGANVLTF. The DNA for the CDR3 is TGTGCCACCAGGGGACAGGGTACCGGGGCCAACGTCCTGACTTTC.